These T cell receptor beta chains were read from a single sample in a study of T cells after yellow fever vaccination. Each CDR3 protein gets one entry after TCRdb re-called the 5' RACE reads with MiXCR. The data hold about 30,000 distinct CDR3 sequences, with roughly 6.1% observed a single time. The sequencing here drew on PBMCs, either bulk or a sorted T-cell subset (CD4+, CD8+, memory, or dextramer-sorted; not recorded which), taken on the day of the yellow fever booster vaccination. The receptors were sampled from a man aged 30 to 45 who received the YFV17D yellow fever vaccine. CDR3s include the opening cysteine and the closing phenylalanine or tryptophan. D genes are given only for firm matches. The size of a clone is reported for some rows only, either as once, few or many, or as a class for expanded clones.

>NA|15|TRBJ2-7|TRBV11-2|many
CASSPFQVAGGEQYF
TGTGCCAGCAGCCCCTTTCAGGTGGCTGGGGGCGAGCAGTACTTC
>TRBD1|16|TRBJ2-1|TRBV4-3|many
CASSQPGTGATNEQFF
TGCGCCAGCAGCCAGCCCGGGACAGGGGCCACCAATGAGCAGTTCTTC
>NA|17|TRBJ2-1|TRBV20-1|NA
CSARALSGDTSGNEQFF
TGCAGTGCTAGAGCACTCTCAGGTGACACCTCGGGGAATGAGCAGTTCTTC
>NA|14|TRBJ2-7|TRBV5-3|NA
CASGLGDRFYEQYF
TGTGCCAGCGGCCTCGGGGACCGCTTCTACGAGCAGTACTTC
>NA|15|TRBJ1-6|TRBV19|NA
CASSPSTGITSPLHF
TGTGCCAGTAGTCCTTCGACAGGAATCACTTCACCCCTCCACTTT
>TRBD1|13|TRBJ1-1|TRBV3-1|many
CASSQVGTAEAFF
TGTGCCAGCAGCCAAGTTGGGACAGCCGAAGCTTTCTTT
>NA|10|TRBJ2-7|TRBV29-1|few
CSVVAYEQYF
TGCAGCGTTGTCGCCTACGAGCAGTACTTC
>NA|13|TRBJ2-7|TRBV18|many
CASSPDRVGEQYF
TGTGCCAGCTCACCAGATCGCGTGGGCGAGCAGTACTTC
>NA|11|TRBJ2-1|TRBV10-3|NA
CAINVRDEQFF
TGTGCCATCAACGTCCGGGATGAGCAGTTCTTC
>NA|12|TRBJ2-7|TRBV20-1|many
CSASKAGYEQYF
TGCAGTGCTAGTAAAGCGGGCTACGAGCAGTACTTC
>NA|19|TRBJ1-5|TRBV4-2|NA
CASSLEGTAISYSNQPQHF
TGTGCCAGCAGCCTCGAAGGGACCGCGATCTCCTATAGCAATCAGCCCCAGCATTTT
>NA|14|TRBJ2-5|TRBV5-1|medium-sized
CASSLAISWETQYF
TGCGCCAGCAGCTTGGCGATCAGCTGGGAGACCCAGTACTTC
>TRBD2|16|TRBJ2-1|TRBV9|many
CASSSGSSGSRNEQFF
TGTGCCAGCAGTTCAGGGTCTAGCGGGAGTAGAAATGAGCAGTTCTTC
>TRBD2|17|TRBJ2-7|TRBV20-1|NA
CSARDPGGGRFRYEQYF
TGCAGTGCTAGAGACCCCGGGGGCGGGAGGTTTAGGTACGAGCAGTACTTC
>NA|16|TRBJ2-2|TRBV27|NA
CASRTVIFANTGELFF
TGTGCCAGCAGGACAGTCATATTCGCGAACACCGGGGAGCTGTTTTTT
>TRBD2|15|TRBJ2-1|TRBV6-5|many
CASSYSTSGRNEQFF
TGTGCCAGCAGTTACTCAACTAGCGGGAGAAATGAGCAGTTCTTC
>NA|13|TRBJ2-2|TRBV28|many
CASSLVSRGELFF
TGTGCCAGCAGTTTAGTGTCTCGCGGGGAGCTGTTTTTT
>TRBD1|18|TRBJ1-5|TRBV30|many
CAWSQDRAGIYSNQPQHF
TGTGCCTGGAGCCAAGACAGGGCGGGGATCTATAGCAATCAGCCCCAGCATTTT
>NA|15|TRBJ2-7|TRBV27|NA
CASSDFATWNYEQYF
TGTGCCAGCAGCGATTTCGCGACTTGGAACTACGAGCAGTACTTC
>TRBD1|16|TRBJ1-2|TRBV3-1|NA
CASSPDRGRVSYGYTF
TGTGCCAGCAGCCCGGACAGGGGGAGGGTTAGCTATGGCTACACCTTC
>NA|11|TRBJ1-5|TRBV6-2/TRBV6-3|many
CASSYGGPQHF
TGTGCCAGCAGTTACGGGGGGCCCCAGCATTTT
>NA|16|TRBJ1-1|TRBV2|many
CASTLGQSSMNTEAFF
TGTGCCAGCACCCTTGGACAGTCCAGCATGAACACTGAAGCTTTCTTT
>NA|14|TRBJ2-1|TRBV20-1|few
CSARGGPFIHEQFF
TGCAGTGCTAGGGGGGGGCCCTTTATACATGAGCAGTTCTTC